The T cell receptor beta chain described here comes from a study of blood T cell repertoires in COVID-19. Study in general: The United States, Italy and Spain supplied acute and convalescent COVID-19 samples.

Sequenced by immunoSEQ multiplex PCR; TCRdb stores in-frame clones only, minus some. Altogether over 400,000 clones are present, approximately 86% being singletons, with the ten largest covering approximately 8%. The CDR3 has 13 amino acids. V was trimmed by 8 bases and J by 3 bases, leaving 13 bases between them. In germline, CDR1 is MNHEY, CDR2 SVGAGI. This TCR came from a woman aged 60-75 years who had recovered from COVID-19. Sequencing input: PBMCs or T cells enriched from blood (not recorded which). The chain has TRBV6-5 and TRBJ1-1; perhaps TRBD1 as D (6 bases). The CDR3 sequence is CASCRGAHTEAFF. CDR3 sequence (DNA): TGTGCCAGCTGTCGGGGGGCGCACACTGAAGCTTTCTTT.